Sequencing of this T cell receptor beta chain was carried out in a study of T cell responses to AZD1222 COVID-19 vaccine. Findings of the study overall: Seropositive AZD1222 recipients at baseline numbered only six or seven.

Sequencing used immunoSEQ multiplex PCR; TCRdb keeps in-frame clones, though not all of them. The sample holds under 200,000 clones, almost 95% seen once. On this clone itself: Its antigen is undetermined.

This TCR came from an adult in good health. This specimen was peripheral blood, taken on day 0 of AZD1222 vaccination.

The chain's CDR3 is CASSATGTGGSGYTF. For the CDR3, the DNA is TGTGCCAGCAGCGCGACCGGGACAGGGGGGTCTGGCTACACCTTC. The rearrangement joins TRBV9 to TRBJ1-2; 11 nucleotides line up with TRBD1. The CDR3 loop spans 15 amino acids. Germline CDR1 and CDR2: SGDLS and YYNGEE. The trim removed 3 bases at V and 7 bases at J, leaving 8 bases unmatched.